This T cell receptor beta chain was retrieved from a study of blood T cell repertoires in COVID-19. Whole-study context: The analysed material was cDNA or gDNA that came from T cells, B-cell-depleted T cells, or PBMCs.

This CDR3 is built from 14 residues. Trimming pared 5 bases from V and 2 bases from J, leaving 12 bases between. Per germline, CDR1 PRHDT and CDR2 FYEKMQ (reference sequence). The assay was immunoSEQ multiplex PCR, and TCRdb's table has in-frame clones only and misses some. The sample has 190,000 or so clones; 75% to 90% are singletons. Participant age was about 18 to 89 years, and participants resided in roughly 24 US areas. In assigning cohorts, the study relied on participant-reported clinical history. Either two negative PCRs, clearance, or symptom resolution qualified Cohort 3 donors as recovered.

The sequenced material came from PBMCs or T cells enriched from blood (not recorded which). V usage is TRBV13 and J usage is TRBJ1-2; D is perhaps TRBD1 (6 bases). The clonotype originates from a woman in her 30s who had recovered from COVID-19. CDR3 amino acids: CASSPPQGNYGYTF. Written as DNA, the CDR3 is TGTGCCAGCAGCCCCCCTCAGGGGAACTATGGCTACACCTTC.